This T cell receptor beta chain was sequenced for a study of T cells in Graves' hyperthyroidism and ophthalmopathy (dated by TCRdb to about 2019). About the full investigation: Peripheral blood samples were taken at the time of initial diagnosis, prior to any treatment. To identify distinguishing TCR V-J signatures, a discovery cohort of around 100 patients was used, comprising 40 to 45 with Graves' ophthalmopathy and around 60 with stable Graves' hyperthyroidism. Whether ophthalmopathy could be predicted prospectively was tested in an independent validation cohort made up of under 20 hyperthyroidism patients plus 17 patients who later progressed to ophthalmopathy. The 100 discovery patients were randomly split 7:3 into training and test sets. In addition, the study compared T-cell repertoires in thyroid tissue and in blood from about 6 Graves' hyperthyroidism patients. Following sampling, methimazole starting at 30 mg daily was given to hyperthyroidism patients, and high-dose intravenous methylprednisolone was given to ophthalmopathy patients. The paper reports TCR Vbeta CDR3 sequencing of 130 to 150 peripheral blood samples: 40 or so ophthalmopathy, under 85 hyperthyroidism and approximately 17 progressor patients. Overall study outcomes, separate from this receptor: A 13 V-J signature model separated ophthalmopathy from stable hyperthyroidism, with about 90% sensitivity and 81.08% specificity in cross-validation and 80%/75% in testing. Most expanded thyroid clonotypes (frequency above 0.001) were also detected in blood, a finding suggesting that blood repertoires may reflect thyroid immune responses. No statistical method was used to set the sample size in advance, and investigators knew the group allocation. In validation, the model predicted progression to ophthalmopathy a median of about 6.8 months before onset, with 70% to 71% sensitivity and 72.22% specificity.

The TCR beta CDR3 regions were amplified from the RNA transcripts. The TCR CDR3 was subjected to a first round of RT-PCR using the HTBI primer set and the Qiagen OneStep RT-PCR kit. A second multiplex PCR round built the libraries, followed by size selection and purification. The libraries were sequenced on an Illumina HiSeq2000 using paired-end 100 bp reads. From the authors' description of their analysis: SOAPnuke was used to process the raw data, with reads discarded if the reads contained adapters or uncalled bases, had a mean Phred below 15, or lacked an exact constant-primer or identifier match. COPE v1.2.5 was used to merge the high-quality paired reads, and each unique nucleotide sequence was defined as a clonotype. Clonotypes were aligned to IMGT TRBV, TRBD and TRBJ reference segments using MiTCR v1.1. The analysis was restricted to V-J combinations with a frequency above 0.0001, which together covered 99% to 99.2% of the repertoires. A TCS score was defined as the ratio between F50 (clonal expansion) and ExV (chaos), using BLOSUM62-based TCRdist between CDR3 peptides within each V-J. Welch's t-statistics and random forest reduced roughly 540 V-J features to under 15, which were used in a naive Bayes classifier (R e1071). The Morisita-Horn index was used to measure how similar the thyroid and blood repertoires were. TCRdb itself trimmed the public reads at Q25 with fastp, ran MiXCR and retained productive beta chains. Records with the same CDR3 protein are collapsed into one entry carrying the most frequent genes and DNA. For this entry, the V and J calls and clone size follow TCRdb and not the study's own pipeline. The sample table shows roughly 700,000 distinct CDR3 sequences, and about a third are seen once. The top ten clonotypes cover more than 25% of the sample.

This clonotype showed up many times. No cognate antigen has been identified for it. No base quality information exists; no much larger clone differs at one position. Stable Graves' hyperthyroidism was defined as the absence of progression to ophthalmopathy over 18 months of follow-up. The hyperthyroidism patients were between 18 and 65 years old and newly diagnosed, with a disease duration of less than 2 months. Patients with uncontrolled infections, other autoimmune diseases, pregnancy or lactation were excluded. Diagnoses were based on clinical symptoms, serum thyroxine and TRAb, thyroid ultrasound and orbital computed tomography. Ficoll-Paque density gradient centrifugation was used to isolate PBMCs from approximately 10 ml of fresh peripheral blood. Total RNA was extracted using Trizol reagent, and RNA quality was assessed on an Agilent 2100 Bioanalyzer. Reading from cysteine to phenylalanine, the CDR3 counts 12 amino acids. The retained sequence is limited to the CDR3, 36 bases, with the frame set at the first base. For CDR1 and CDR2, the germline V gene (reference sequence) lists DFQATT and SNEGSKA. From V the trimming removes 5 bases and from J it removes 7 bases, while the gene matches leave 2 bases of the junction unaccounted for.

The clonotype originates from a woman in her thirties or forties with Graves' hyperthyroidism. The sequenced material came from blood. The chain uses TRBV20-1 and TRBJ1-5; 10 nucleotides in the junction match TRBD1. The sequence in DNA is TGCAGTGCTCGACAGGGGGCCCAGCCCCAGCATTTT. Its translation reads: CSARQGAQPQHF.